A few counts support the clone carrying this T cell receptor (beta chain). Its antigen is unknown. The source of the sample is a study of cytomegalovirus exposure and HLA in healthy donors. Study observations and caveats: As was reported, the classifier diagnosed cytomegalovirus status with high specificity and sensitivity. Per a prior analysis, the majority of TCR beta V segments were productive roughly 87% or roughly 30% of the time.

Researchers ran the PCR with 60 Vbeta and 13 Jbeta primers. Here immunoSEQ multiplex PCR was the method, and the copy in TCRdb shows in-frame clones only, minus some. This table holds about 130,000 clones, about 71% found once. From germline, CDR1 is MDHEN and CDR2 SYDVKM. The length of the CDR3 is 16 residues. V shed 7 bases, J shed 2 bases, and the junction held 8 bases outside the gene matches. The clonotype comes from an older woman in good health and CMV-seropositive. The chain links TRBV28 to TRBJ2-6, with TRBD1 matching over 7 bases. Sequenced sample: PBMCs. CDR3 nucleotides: TGTGCCAGCACCCCACGAGGGACAGCTGGGGCCAACGTCCTGACTTTC. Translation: CASTPRGTAGANVLTF.